The following is a T cell receptor (beta chain) sequence with its context. The record originates from a study of T cell changes during pregnancy in multiple sclerosis. The germline gives CDR1 SEHNR, CDR2 FQNEAQ (reference sequence). The CDR3 is 19 amino acids. V was pared by 11 bases and J by 4 bases, with 26 bases of the junction left unmatched. Data came from immunoSEQ multiplex PCR; TCRdb stores just in-frame clones and leaves some out. In the table there are about 40,000 clones, more than 90% of which are singletons. J is TRBJ2-1 and V is TRBV7-9; 7 bases match TRBD2. The TCR originated in a female donor with multiple sclerosis, enrolled in a pregnancy study. Sequenced here: CD8+ T cells from peripheral blood mononuclear cells, sampled in the first trimester of pregnancy. The CDR3 region is CACLGVTSDPHVGYNEQFF. CDR3 bases: TGTGCCTGCCTAGGGGTCACTAGCGACCCTCACGTCGGGTACAATGAGCAGTTCTTC.